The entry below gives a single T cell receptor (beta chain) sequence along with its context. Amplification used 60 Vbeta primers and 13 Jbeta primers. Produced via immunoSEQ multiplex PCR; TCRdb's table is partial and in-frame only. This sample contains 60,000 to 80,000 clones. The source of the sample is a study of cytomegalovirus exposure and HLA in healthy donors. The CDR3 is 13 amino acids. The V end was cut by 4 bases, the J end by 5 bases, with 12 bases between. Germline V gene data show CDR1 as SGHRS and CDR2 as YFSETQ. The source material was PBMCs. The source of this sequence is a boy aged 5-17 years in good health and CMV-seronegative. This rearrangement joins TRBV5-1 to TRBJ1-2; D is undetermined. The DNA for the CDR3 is TGCGCCAGCAGCGCGGGAGACCTATATGGCTACACCTTC. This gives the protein CASSAGDLYGYTF.